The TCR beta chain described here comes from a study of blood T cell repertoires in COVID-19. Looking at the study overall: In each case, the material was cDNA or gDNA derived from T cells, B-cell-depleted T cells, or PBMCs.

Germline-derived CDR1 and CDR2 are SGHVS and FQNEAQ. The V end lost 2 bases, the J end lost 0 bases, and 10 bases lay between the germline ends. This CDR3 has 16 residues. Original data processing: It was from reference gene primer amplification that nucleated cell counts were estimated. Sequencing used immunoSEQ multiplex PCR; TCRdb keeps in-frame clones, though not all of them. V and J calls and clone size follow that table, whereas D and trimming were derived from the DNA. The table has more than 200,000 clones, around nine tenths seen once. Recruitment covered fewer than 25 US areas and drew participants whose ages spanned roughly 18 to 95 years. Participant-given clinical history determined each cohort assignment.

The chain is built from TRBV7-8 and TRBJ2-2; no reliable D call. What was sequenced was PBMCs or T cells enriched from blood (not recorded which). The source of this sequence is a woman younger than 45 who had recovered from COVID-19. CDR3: CASSLRAPPNTGELFF. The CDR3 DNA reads TGTGCCAGCAGCTTACGCGCCCCACCGAACACCGGGGAGCTGTTTTTT.